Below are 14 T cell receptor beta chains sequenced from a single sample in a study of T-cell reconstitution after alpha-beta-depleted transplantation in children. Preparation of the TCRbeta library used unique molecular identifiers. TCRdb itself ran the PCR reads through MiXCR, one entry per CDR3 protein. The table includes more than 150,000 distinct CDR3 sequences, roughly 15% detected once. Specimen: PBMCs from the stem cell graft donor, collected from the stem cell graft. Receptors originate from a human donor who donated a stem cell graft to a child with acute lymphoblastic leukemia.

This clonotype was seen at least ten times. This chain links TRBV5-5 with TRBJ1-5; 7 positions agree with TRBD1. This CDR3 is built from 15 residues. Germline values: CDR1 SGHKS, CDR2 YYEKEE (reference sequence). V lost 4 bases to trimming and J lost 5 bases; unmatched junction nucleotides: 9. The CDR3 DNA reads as TGTGCCAGCAGCACCTGGGCAGGGGGGGATCAGCCCCAGCATTTT. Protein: CASSTWAGGDQPQHF.

For the CDR3, the DNA is TGTGCCAGCAGTTTGGGGCTTAGCGGGAGTGGGGACGAGCAGTACTTC. Translating it yields CASSLGLSGSGDEQYF. This chain connects TRBV12-3 or TRBV12-4 to TRBJ2-7; 9 nucleotides match TRBD2. The trim removed 3 bases at V and 5 bases at J, leaving 11 bases unmatched. This CDR3 is built from 16 residues.

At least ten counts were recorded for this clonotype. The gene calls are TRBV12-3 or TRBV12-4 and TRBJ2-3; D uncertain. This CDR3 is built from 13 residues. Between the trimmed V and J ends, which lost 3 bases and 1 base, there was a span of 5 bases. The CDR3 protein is CASSFRGTDTQYF. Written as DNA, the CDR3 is TGTGCCAGCAGTTTCCGGGGCACAGATACGCAGTATTTT.

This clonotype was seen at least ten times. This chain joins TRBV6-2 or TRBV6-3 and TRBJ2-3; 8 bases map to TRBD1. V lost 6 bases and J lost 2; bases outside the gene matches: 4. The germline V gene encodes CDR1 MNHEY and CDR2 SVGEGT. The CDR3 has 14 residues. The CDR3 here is CASSNRGDTDTQYF. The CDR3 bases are TGTGCCAGCAGCAACAGGGGGGACACAGATACGCAGTATTTT.

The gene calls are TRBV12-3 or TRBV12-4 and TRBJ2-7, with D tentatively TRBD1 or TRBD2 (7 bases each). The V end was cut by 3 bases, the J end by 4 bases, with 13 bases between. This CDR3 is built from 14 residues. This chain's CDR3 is CASSFDREGYEQYF. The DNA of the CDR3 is TGTGCCAGCAGTTTTGACAGGGAGGGTTACGAGCAGTACTTC.

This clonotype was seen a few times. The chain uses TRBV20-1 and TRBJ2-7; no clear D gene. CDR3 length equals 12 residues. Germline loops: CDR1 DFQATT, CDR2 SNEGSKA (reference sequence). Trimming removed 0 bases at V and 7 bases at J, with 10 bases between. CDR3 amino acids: CSARDLEYEQYF. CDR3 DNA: TGCAGTGCTAGAGATCTTGAGTATGAGCAGTACTTC.

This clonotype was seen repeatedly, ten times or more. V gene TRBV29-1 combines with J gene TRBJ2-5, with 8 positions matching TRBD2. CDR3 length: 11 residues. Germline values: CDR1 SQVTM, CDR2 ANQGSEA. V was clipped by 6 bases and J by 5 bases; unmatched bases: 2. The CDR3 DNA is TGCAGCGTCCAGCGGGAGGAGACCCAGTACTTC. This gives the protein CSVQREETQYF.

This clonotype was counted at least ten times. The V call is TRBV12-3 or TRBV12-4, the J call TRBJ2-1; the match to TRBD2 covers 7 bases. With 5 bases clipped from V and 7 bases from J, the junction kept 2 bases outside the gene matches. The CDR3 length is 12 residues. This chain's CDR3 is CASSRTRNEQFF. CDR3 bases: TGTGCCAGCAGTCGGACTAGAAATGAGCAGTTCTTC.

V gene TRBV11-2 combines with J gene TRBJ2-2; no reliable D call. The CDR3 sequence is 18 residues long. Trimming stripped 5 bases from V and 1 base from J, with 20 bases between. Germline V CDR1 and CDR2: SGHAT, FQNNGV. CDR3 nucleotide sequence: TGTGCCAGCAGCCATCCCCGGTTAGGGTCCATGAACACCGGGGAGCTGTTTTTT. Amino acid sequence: CASSHPRLGSMNTGELFF.

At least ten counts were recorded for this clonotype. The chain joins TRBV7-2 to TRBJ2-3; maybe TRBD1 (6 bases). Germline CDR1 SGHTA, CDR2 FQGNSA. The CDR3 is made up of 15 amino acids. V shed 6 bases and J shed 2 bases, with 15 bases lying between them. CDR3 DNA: TGTGCCAGCAGATACCAAACAGGGACCACAGATACGCAGTATTTT. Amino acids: CASRYQTGTTDTQYF.

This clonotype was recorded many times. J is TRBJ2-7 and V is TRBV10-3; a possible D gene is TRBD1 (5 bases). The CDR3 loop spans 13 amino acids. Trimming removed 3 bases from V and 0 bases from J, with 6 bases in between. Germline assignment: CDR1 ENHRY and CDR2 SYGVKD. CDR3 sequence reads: CAISERGSYEQYF. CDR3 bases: TGTGCCATCAGTGAAAGGGGCTCCTACGAGCAGTACTTC.

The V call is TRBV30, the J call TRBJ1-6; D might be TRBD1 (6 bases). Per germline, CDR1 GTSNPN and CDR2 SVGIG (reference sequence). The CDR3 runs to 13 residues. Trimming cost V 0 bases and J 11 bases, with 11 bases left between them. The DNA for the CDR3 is TGTGCCTGGAGTGTACAGGGTTGGACACCCCTCCACTTT. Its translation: CAWSVQGWTPLHF.

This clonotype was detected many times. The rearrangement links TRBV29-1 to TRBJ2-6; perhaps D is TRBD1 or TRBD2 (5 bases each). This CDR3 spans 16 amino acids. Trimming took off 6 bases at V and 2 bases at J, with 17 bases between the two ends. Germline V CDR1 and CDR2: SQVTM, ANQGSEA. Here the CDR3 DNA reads TGCAGCGTCCGGTCCCAGGGAGTACCTGGGGCCAACGTCCTGACTTTC. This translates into CSVRSQGVPGANVLTF.

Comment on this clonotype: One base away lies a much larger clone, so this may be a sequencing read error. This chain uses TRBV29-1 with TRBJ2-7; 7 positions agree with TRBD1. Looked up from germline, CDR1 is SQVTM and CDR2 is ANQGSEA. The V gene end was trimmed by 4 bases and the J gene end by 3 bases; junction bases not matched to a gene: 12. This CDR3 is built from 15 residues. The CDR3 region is CSVARGEGAIYEQYF. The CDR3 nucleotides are TGCAGCGTTGCAAGGGGCGAGGGGGCAATCTACGAGCAGTACTTC.